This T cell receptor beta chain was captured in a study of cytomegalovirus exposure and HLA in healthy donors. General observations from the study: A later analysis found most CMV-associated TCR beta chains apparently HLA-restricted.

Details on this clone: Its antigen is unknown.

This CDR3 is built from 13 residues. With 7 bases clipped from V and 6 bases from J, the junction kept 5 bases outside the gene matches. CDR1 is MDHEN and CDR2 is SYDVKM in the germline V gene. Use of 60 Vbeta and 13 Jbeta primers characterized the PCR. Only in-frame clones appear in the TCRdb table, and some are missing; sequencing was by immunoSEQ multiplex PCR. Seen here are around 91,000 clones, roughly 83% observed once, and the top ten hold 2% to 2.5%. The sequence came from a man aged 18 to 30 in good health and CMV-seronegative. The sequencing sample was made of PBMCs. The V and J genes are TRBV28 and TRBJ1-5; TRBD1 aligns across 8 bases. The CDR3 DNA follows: TGTGCCAGCATTCGGGACAGGCGTCAGCCCCAGCATTTT. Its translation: CASIRDRRQPQHF.